The present T cell receptor (beta chain) was sequenced within a study of shared clonotypes between healthy human individuals. Overall study results and limits: Estimated clonotype richness was generally higher in naive than memory subsets.

Assay used: immunoSEQ multiplex PCR; TCRdb lists only in-frame clones, some missing. The repertoire holds around 2,000,000 clones, with roughly 95% as singletons. Healthy adults negative for HIV, lacking recent acute infections or vaccinations, served as donors. All the donors were Caucasian adults who lived in Nashville, Tennessee. Details on this clone: Its antigen remains unidentified.

The CDR3 extends over 14 amino acids. Germline V gives CDR1 MDHEN, CDR2 SYDVKM. Trimming removed 5 bases from V and 3 bases from J, with 11 bases in between. This chain uses TRBV28 with TRBJ1-5; tentative D call: TRBD1 (5 bases). The receptor's source is a man younger than 30 in good health. The sequencing sample was made of naive CD4+ T cells sorted from blood. The subset denotes: CD45RA+ positively selected. In DNA form, the CDR3 reads TGTGCCAGCAGTGCTAGGGGTCCCAATCAGCCCCAGCATTTT. Its translation is CASSARGPNQPQHF.